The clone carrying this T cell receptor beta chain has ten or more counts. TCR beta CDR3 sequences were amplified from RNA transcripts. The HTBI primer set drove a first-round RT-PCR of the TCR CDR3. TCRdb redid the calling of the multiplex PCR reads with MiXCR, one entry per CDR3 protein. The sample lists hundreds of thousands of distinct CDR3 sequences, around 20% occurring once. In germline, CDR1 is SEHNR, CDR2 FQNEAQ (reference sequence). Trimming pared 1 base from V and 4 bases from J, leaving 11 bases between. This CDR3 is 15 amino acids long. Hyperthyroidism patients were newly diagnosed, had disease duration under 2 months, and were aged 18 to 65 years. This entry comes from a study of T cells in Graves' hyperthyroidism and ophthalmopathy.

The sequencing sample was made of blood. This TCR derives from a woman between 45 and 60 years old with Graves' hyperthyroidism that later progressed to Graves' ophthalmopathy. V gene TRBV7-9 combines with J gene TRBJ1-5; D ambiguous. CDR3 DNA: TGTGCCAGCAGCTTAGGCGGGGAGAGAAATCAGCCCCAGCATTTT. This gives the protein CASSLGGERNQPQHF. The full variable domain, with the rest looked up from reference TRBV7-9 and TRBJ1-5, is DTGVSQNPRHKITKRGQNVTFRCDPISEHNRLYWYRQTLGQGPEFLTYFQNEAQLEKSRLLSDRFSAERPKGSFSTLEIQRTEQGDSAMYLCASSLGGERNQPQHFGDGTRLSIL.